These T cell receptor beta chains were read from a single sample in a study of read filtering for tumor transcriptome and immune sequencing. TCRdb used MiXCR to reprocess the reads, holding one entry per CDR3 protein. The sample comprises about 24,000 distinct CDR3 sequences, 20% to 25% of which are singletons, and around a sixth rests with the top ten. Sequenced material: a population of CD138-negative cells sorted from bone marrow. The origin of the receptors is a donor aged 40 or over with multiple myeloma. Both conserved end residues are part of each CDR3. A clone size is listed for some rows: how often the clone was seen (once, few, many), or a class if it is expanded.

length: 14
size: many
V: TRBV12-3/TRBV12-4
CDR3: CASSGGTGYNEQFF

length: 12
size: many
V: TRBV7-9
CDR3: CASSVNRGEQFF

length: 19
size: many
V: TRBV4-1
CDR3: CASSQVLGPVGSGSYEQYF

length: 14
size: many
V: TRBV27
CDR3: CASRPDRSNQPQHF

length: 16
size: many
V: TRBV20-1
CDR3: CSPSASGRIAYNEQFF

length: 13
size: many
V: TRBV18
CDR3: CASSRGQGNVLTF

length: 15
size: many
V: TRBV20-1
CDR3: CSASQPGTSVYEQYF

length: 15
size: many
V: TRBV7-2
CDR3: CASSRLAGGPHEQYF

length: 14
size: many
V: TRBV28
CDR3: CASSAGGPGDTQYF

length: 13
size: many
V: TRBV19
CDR3: CASMPIAGETQYF

length: 16
size: many
V: TRBV28
CDR3: CASSLRGLAGGNEQFF

length: 14
size: many
V: TRBV6-6
CDR3: CASSYAAFSYEQYF

length: 14
size: medium-sized
V: TRBV7-2
CDR3: CASSLDQERDTQYF

length: 19
size: .
V: TRBV20-1
CDR3: CSPVDTRTSGWEISYEQYF

length: 14
size: few
V: TRBV19
CDR3: CASSIGAVTYEQYF

length: 15
size: many
V: TRBV29-1
CDR3: CSVRMTSGSPDTQYF

length: 16
size: many
V: TRBV7-9
CDR3: CASSFGLAGALETQYF

length: 13
size: many
V: TRBV20-1
CDR3: CSASRQGAREQYF

length: 15
size: many
V: TRBV28
CDR3: CASSLGGQGQKTQYF

length: 16
size: many
V: TRBV27
CDR3: CASHLLPLAGGNEQFF

length: 15
size: many
V: TRBV5-1
CDR3: CASSGTSGPTDTQYF

length: 14
size: many
V: TRBV27
CDR3: CASSFGGREETQYF

length: 15
size: .
V: TRBV6-2/TRBV6-3
CDR3: CASRGISGADGELFF

length: 14
size: many
V: TRBV5-1
CDR3: CASSLDAGGTEAFF

length: 16
size: many
V: TRBV20-1
CDR3: CSASGASGRTSYEQYF

length: 15
size: medium-sized
V: TRBV7-9
CDR3: CASSFKKRGPNEQFF

length: 17
size: many
V: TRBV14
CDR3: CASSRRQSPMGDNEQFF

length: 15
size: many
V: TRBV28
CDR3: CASSIPVVGNEKLFF

length: 17
size: .
V: TRBV18
CDR3: CASSPERAGLPGETQYF

length: 15
size: many
V: TRBV10-3
CDR3: CAISALGGDNTEAFF